A single sample gave rise to the 17 T cell receptor beta chains below, sequenced in a study of OX40 agonist ivuxolimab in advanced cancers. Clones were read by immunoSEQ multiplex PCR, and TCRdb kept only the in-frame ones, dropping some. The sample consists of about 95,000 clones, 85% to 90% of them appearing once. The sequencing used CD4+ or CD8+ T cells sorted from blood, collected in a trial of the OX40 agonist ivuxolimab. The receptors here all came from an adult with an advanced solid tumor such as melanoma, head and neck, liver or kidney cancer.

The chain has TRBV11-2 and TRBJ1-1; 10 nucleotides align to TRBD1. Germline CDR1 and CDR2: SGHAT and FQNNGV. V was pared by 5 bases and J by 3 bases, with 9 bases of the junction left unmatched. The CDR3 extends over 16 amino acids. The CDR3 loop is CASSILRDRGDTEAFF. CDR3 DNA sequence: TGTGCCAGCAGCATACTCCGGGACAGGGGTGACACTGAAGCTTTCTTT.

Notes on this clone: In the same sample, other DNA sequences code for this CDR3. The J gene is TRBJ2-3, the V gene TRBV27, with no clear D. The CDR3 runs to 12 residues. Germline V gives CDR1 MNHEY, CDR2 SMNVEV (reference sequence). The ends were cut back, 5 bases at V and 2 bases at J, with 5 bases in the middle. The CDR3 nucleotides read TGTGCCAGCAGTCCCTCCACAGATACGCAGTATTTT. Translated: CASSPSTDTQYF.

This clone was observed once. The rearrangement links TRBV10-3 to TRBJ1-1; D unclear. The CDR3 is 15 amino acids. V was cut by 0 bases and J by 1 base, with 9 bases left in between. The germline CDR1 and CDR2 sequences are ENHRY and SYGVKD. DNA of the CDR3: TGTGCCATCAGTGAGTCAAGGGCGGAGAACACTGAAGCTTTCTTT. It yields the protein CAISESRAENTEAFF.

This chain connects TRBV5-5 to TRBJ1-1, with D uncertain. Trimming stripped 0 bases from V and 4 bases from J, with 10 bases between. In germline, CDR1 is SGHKS, CDR2 YYEKEE (reference sequence). The CDR3 covers 14 residues. CDR3 nucleotides: TGTGCCAGCAGCTTGGAACAACGTAGCACTGAAGCTTTCTTT. Amino acids: CASSLEQRSTEAFF.

The rearrangement joins TRBV28 to TRBJ2-3, with 8 nucleotides matching TRBD2. Trimming removed 5 bases from V and 2 bases from J; junction bases left unmatched: 6. CDR3 size: 15 residues. Germline CDR1 reads MDHEN; CDR2 reads SYDVKM. The CDR3 here is CASSQAGASTDTQYF. CDR3 DNA: TGTGCCAGCAGTCAAGCGGGAGCCTCCACAGATACGCAGTATTTT.

This chain joins TRBV27 and TRBJ2-5; D tentatively reads TRBD1 or TRBD2 (5 bases each). With the DNA end fitting TRBJ2-7 better, the J assignment may be wrong. The CDR3 covers 16 residues. Germline CDR1 and CDR2: MNHEY and SMNVEV (reference sequence). CDR3 nucleotide sequence: TGTGCCAGCAGTTCCCTGCGGCAATACGGGGCAGACGAGCAGTACTTC. Protein: CASSSLRQYGADEQYF.

The V gene is TRBV19, the J gene TRBJ1-2; possible D gene TRBD1, 6 bases. V was clipped by 6 bases and J by 7 bases, with 24 bases between them. The CDR3 length is 16 residues. Per germline, CDR1 LNHDA and CDR2 SQIVND (reference sequence). CDR3 DNA: TGTGCCAGTAGCCAGGAGGACAGACGGGGCCTAGGTGGCTACACCTTC. Residues: CASSQEDRRGLGGYTF.

The chain joins TRBV4-3 to TRBJ1-2; no definite D call. Germline V CDR1 and CDR2: LGHNA, YSLEER. The CDR3 spans 14 residues. V was clipped by 5 bases and J by 8 bases, with 18 bases between them. The CDR3 reads CASSELSRPSGYTF. DNA of the CDR3: TGCGCCAGCAGCGAATTATCCCGCCCAAGCGGCTACACCTTC.

This rearrangement joins TRBV4-3 to TRBJ1-1; a weak D match, TRBD1 (5 bases). The V end was cut by 3 bases, the J end by 3 bases, with 11 bases between. Looked up from germline, CDR1 is LGHNA and CDR2 is YSLEER. This CDR3 comprises 14 residues. CDR3 region: CASSQGLLDTEAFF. The CDR3 DNA reads TGCGCCAGCAGCCAGGGGCTTCTGGACACTGAAGCTTTCTTT.

The J gene is TRBJ2-2, the V gene TRBV5-1; no clear D. Trimming removed 1 base at V and 1 base at J, with 11 bases between. The CDR3 totals 16 residues. CDR1 is SGHRS, CDR2 YFSETQ, per germline. CDR3 bases: TGCGCCAGCAGCTTGAGAATCCCGGAGAACACCGGGGAGCTGTTTTTT. This sequence encodes CASSLRIPENTGELFF. The full variable domain, its missing parts supplied by reference TRBV5-1 and TRBJ2-2, is KAGVTQTPRYLIKTRGQQVTLSCSPISGHRSVSWYQQTPGQGLQFLFEYFSETQRNKGNFPGRFSGRQFSNSRSEMNVSTLELGDSALYLCASSLRIPENTGELFFGEGSRLTVL.

V gene TRBV11-1 combines with J gene TRBJ2-2; D is perhaps TRBD1 (5 bases). Looked up from germline, CDR1 is SGHAT and CDR2 is FQDESV (reference sequence). V lost 6 bases to trimming and J lost 3 bases, with 11 bases between them. The CDR3 has 14 amino acids. CDR3: CASRPGSDTGELFF. DNA of the CDR3: TGTGCCAGCAGACCAGGGTCGGACACCGGGGAGCTGTTTTTT.

J is TRBJ2-3 and V is TRBV9, with TRBD2 matching 16 bases. This CDR3 has 19 residues. V dropped 0 bases and J dropped 2; count of bases not matched to a gene: 6. Per germline, CDR1 SGDLS and CDR2 YYNGEE. CDR3 residues: CASSVGGTSGREYTDTQYF. CDR3 DNA: TGTGCCAGCAGCGTAGGCGGGACTAGCGGGAGGGAATACACAGATACGCAGTATTTT.

The chain is built from TRBV10-3 and TRBJ1-1; D gene uncertain. The CDR3 totals 14 residues. The V gene lost 5 bases and the J gene lost 2 bases, with 12 bases spanning the gap. The germline gives CDR1 ENHRY, CDR2 SYGVKD. The CDR3 region has the DNA TGTGCCATCAGTCTCCCTGGGAAAAACACTGAAGCTTTCTTT. This translates into CAISLPGKNTEAFF.

The V call is TRBV7-2, the J call TRBJ2-7, with 16 bases lining up with TRBD2. The germline V gene encodes CDR1 SGHTA and CDR2 FQGNSA. The length of the CDR3 is 20 residues. After removal of 0 bases from V and 2 bases from J, the junction contained 10 bases not matched to a gene. CDR3 bases: TGTGCCAGCAGCTTAGCTCCGGGACTAGCGGGAGGGCCCAGCGCCTACGAGCAGTACTTC. Protein product: CASSLAPGLAGGPSAYEQYF.

The CDR3 nucleotides read TGTGCCACCTACTCTACAGATGGAAACACCATATATTTT. Translation gives CATYSTDGNTIYF. The chain joins TRBV5-6 to TRBJ1-3; unclear D gene. The V end lost 9 bases, the J end lost 3 bases, and 13 bases lay between the germline ends. This CDR3 is 13 amino acids long. Germline loops: CDR1 SGHDT, CDR2 YYEEEE.

This sequence joins TRBV7-2 and TRBJ2-2, with 8 nucleotides matching TRBD1. This CDR3 has 14 residues. The germline CDR1 and CDR2 sequences are SGHTA and FQGNSA. The J segment lost 9 bases and the V segment lost 5 bases, leaving 8 bases of the junction unmatched. Here the CDR3 reads CASSTHRGTRELFF. CDR3 coding DNA: TGTGCCAGCAGCACCCACAGGGGGACAAGGGAGCTGTTTTTT.

The CDR3 reads CASSQPGSGGTQYF. As DNA, the CDR3 is TGCGCCAGCAGCCAACCGGGCTCGGGGGGGACCCAGTACTTC. V and J are TRBV4-3 and TRBJ2-5; 7 nucleotides align to TRBD2. The CDR3 runs to 14 residues. Germline trimming cut 2 bases from V and 7 bases from J; bases unmatched to any gene: 7. Germline loops: CDR1 LGHNA, CDR2 YSLEER.